The sample holds many counts of the clone carrying this T cell receptor beta chain. Its cognate antigen is unknown. Eligible hyperthyroidism cases comprised new diagnoses of under 2 months' duration in individuals aged 18 to 65. Symptoms, serum thyroxine and TRAb, thyroid ultrasound, and orbital computed tomography formed the diagnostic basis. These data are taken from a study of Graves' ophthalmopathy and Graves' hyperthyroidism. Broader study findings: Blood also contained most of the expanded thyroid clonotypes above 0.001 frequency. Using 13 signatures, a model distinguished ophthalmopathy from stable hyperthyroidism, reaching 85% to 90% sensitivity and about 81% specificity.

Beta-chain TCR CDR3 regions were amplified from RNA transcripts. The authors performed first-round RT-PCR with HTBI primers and then a second-round multiplex PCR. TCRdb itself ran the multiplex PCR reads through MiXCR, one entry per CDR3 protein. This table holds over a million distinct CDR3 sequences, about two fifths found once. Trimming took 0 bases from V and 0 from J, leaving 6 bases between them. CDR1 is LNHNV, CDR2 YYDKDF, per germline (reference sequence). CDR3 length equals 15 residues. Sequenced: peripheral blood or thyroid tissue (not recorded which). This sequence was found in an adult man with Graves' hyperthyroidism. The genes are TRBV15 and TRBJ1-3; D not resolved. The CDR3 spells CATSRDPYSGNTIYF. In nucleotides, the CDR3 is TGTGCCACCAGCAGAGACCCGTACTCTGGAAACACCATATATTTT. The full variable domain, rest sourced from reference TRBV15 and TRBJ1-3, is DAMVIQNPRYQVTQFGKPVTLSCSQTLNHNVMYWYQQKSSQAPKLLFHYYDKDFNNEADTPDNFQSRRPNTSFCFLDIRSPGLGDTAMYLCATSRDPYSGNTIYFGEGSWLTVV.